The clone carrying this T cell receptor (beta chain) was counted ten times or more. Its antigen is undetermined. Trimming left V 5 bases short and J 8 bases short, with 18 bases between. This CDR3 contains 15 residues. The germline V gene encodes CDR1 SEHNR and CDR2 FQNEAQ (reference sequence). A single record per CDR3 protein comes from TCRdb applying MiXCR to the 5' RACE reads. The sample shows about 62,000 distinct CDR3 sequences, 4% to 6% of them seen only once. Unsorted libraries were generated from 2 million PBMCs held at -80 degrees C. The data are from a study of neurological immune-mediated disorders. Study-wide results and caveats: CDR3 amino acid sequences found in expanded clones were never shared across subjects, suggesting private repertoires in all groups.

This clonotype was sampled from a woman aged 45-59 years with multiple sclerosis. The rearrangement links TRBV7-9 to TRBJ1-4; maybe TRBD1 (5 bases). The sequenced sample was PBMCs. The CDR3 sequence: CASSGSGARKEKLFF. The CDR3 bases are TGTGCCAGCAGCGGGTCCGGGGCTCGTAAGGAAAAACTGTTTTTT.